A single sample is the source of the 7 T cell receptor beta chains below, sequenced in a study of a mutant IDH1 vaccine in newly diagnosed glioma. Generated by immunoSEQ multiplex PCR, the TCRdb table keeps only in-frame clones and is missing some. Of tens of thousands of clones in the sample, approximately 65% were seen once. Antigens for these TCRs are unknown. The time point here: week 47, end of study. Each dose of the vaccine consisted of 300 ug of mutant IDH1 20-mer peptide, with topical imiquimod. The source was peripheral blood mononuclear cells (PBMCs), collected from a glioma patient whose treatment included an IDH1 peptide vaccine. These receptors were obtained from a man aged 40-55 years with glioma. Some clones in this sample may be carry-over from other donors' samples.

The rearrangement links TRBV5-5 to TRBJ1-5; no clear D. Between the trimmed V and J ends, which lost 0 bases and 3 bases, there was a span of 16 bases. Germline CDR1 SGHKS, CDR2 YYEKEE (reference sequence). This CDR3 contains 17 residues. The CDR3 region is CASSLAFEGEINQPQHF. The CDR3 nucleotides read TGTGCCAGCAGCTTGGCCTTCGAGGGAGAGATCAATCAGCCCCAGCATTTT.

The chain carries TRBV13 and TRBJ2-3, with a weak D call TRBD2 (5 bases). Germline values: CDR1 PRHDT, CDR2 FYEKMQ (reference sequence). Trimming removed 1 base at V and 2 bases at J, with 10 bases between. CDR3 length: 15 amino acids. CDR3 nucleotides: TGTGCCAGCAGCTTAGCGGGGTCTAACACAGATACGCAGTATTTT. It codes for CASSLAGSNTDTQYF.

This chain joins TRBV19 and TRBJ1-6; D unclear. The V end lost 3 bases, the J end lost 0 bases, and 12 bases lay between the germline ends. Germline V gene lookup returns CDR1 LNHDA and CDR2 SQIVND (reference sequence). This CDR3 spans 17 amino acids. CDR3 nucleotides: TGTGCCAGTAGTATCTCCGTTGATAGCTCCTATAATTCACCCCTCCACTTT. Protein: CASSISVDSSYNSPLHF.

The chain recombines TRBV30 with TRBJ1-1, with 7 bases that match TRBD1. The CDR3 has 15 amino acids. The germline V gene encodes CDR1 GTSNPN and CDR2 SVGIG (reference sequence). The V gene end was trimmed by 3 bases and the J gene end by 4 bases; junction bases not matched to a gene: 11. This CDR3 is CAWSAQGGVGTEAFF. Written as DNA, the CDR3 is TGTGCCTGGAGCGCCCAGGGGGGAGTGGGCACTGAAGCTTTCTTT.

This chain links TRBV5-1 with TRBJ2-1, with 8 bases lining up with TRBD1. The germline V gene has CDR1 SGHRS and CDR2 YFSETQ. This CDR3 has 15 amino acids. V was pared by 5 bases and J by 0 bases, with 4 bases of the junction left unmatched. The CDR3 sequence: CASRLTGGSYNEQFF. CDR3 sequence (DNA): TGCGCCAGCAGACTTACAGGGGGCTCCTACAATGAGCAGTTCTTC.

The V gene is TRBV29-1, the J gene TRBJ1-1, with D hard to call. V was trimmed by 3 bases and J by 0 bases, leaving 8 bases between them. Per germline, CDR1 SQVTM and CDR2 ANQGSEA. The CDR3 loop spans 13 amino acids. The CDR3 loop is CSVERPLNTEAFF. CDR3 DNA: TGCAGCGTTGAGAGGCCGTTGAACACTGAAGCTTTCTTT.

V gene TRBV9 combines with J gene TRBJ1-5, with a tentative D call TRBD1 (5 bases). Per germline, CDR1 SGDLS and CDR2 YYNGEE. V lost 0 bases and J 2 bases, leaving 15 bases between the germline ends. The CDR3 runs 17 residues. The CDR3 coding sequence is TGTGCCAGCAGCGTAGCAAGAGGGGAACGGGGCAATCAGCCCCAGCATTTT. Translating gives CASSVARGERGNQPQHF.